The 21 T cell receptor beta chains listed next were all sequenced from one sample in a study of CD8 T cell repertoires and HIV-1 epitope variants (dated by TCRdb to 2018 to 2021). These receptors have no identified antigens. Libraries came from the immunoSEQ multiplex PCR assay. TCRdb obtained this table from immuneACCESS and retained in-frame rearrangements with V and J assigned. These tables miss some clones; where compared with another copy, unresolved V genes account for less than half of the shortfall, and the remainder is unexplained. The sample data list roughly 4,100 clones, and around 60% of these were observed just once. The ten largest clones represent roughly 37% of the sample. Sequenced input: cultured CD8+ T cells derived from PBMCs. The receptors were sampled from a male donor with HIV.

This chain uses TRBV7-2 with TRBJ2-2; 10 positions agree with TRBD2. The CDR3 runs 16 residues. V shed 7 bases and J 4 bases; nucleotides not matched to a gene: 9. CDR1 and CDR2 (germline): SGHTA, FQGNSA. CDR3 DNA sequence: TGTGCCAGCACCGAAGCGGGGGGGCTTATCACCGGGGAGCTGTTTTTT. This encodes CASTEAGGLITGELFF.

The CDR3 bases are TGTGCCAGCAGTTTTGGACGGTTAACAGATACGCAGTATTTT. It specifies CASSFGRLTDTQYF. This chain uses TRBV6-6 with TRBJ2-3; D is ambiguous. The CDR3 spans 14 residues. CDR1 and CDR2 from the germline V gene are MNHNY and SVGAGI (reference sequence). Trimming shortened V by 4 bases and J by 3 bases, and 11 bases separated the two germline ends.

This chain uses TRBV7-7 with TRBJ2-2; no definite D call. Germline V gives CDR1 SSHAT, CDR2 FNYEAQ (reference sequence). The CDR3 runs 11 residues. The germline V and J ends were trimmed by 2 bases and 7 bases, with 2 bases remaining between them. CDR3: CASSLHGELFF. DNA for the CDR3: TGTGCCAGCAGCTTACACGGGGAGCTGTTTTTT.

This clone was recorded a few times. The chain recombines TRBV11-1 with TRBJ2-1; D might be TRBD1 (6 bases). Germline CDR1 reads SGHAT; CDR2 reads FQDESV (reference sequence). The V end was cut by 0 bases, the J end by 3 bases, with 9 bases between. The CDR3 extends over 15 amino acids. The CDR3 DNA reads as TGTGCCAGCAGCTTAGCCGGACAGAGCTACAATGAGCAGTTCTTC. Protein sequence: CASSLAGQSYNEQFF.

This chain connects TRBV5-5 to TRBJ2-1; 9 bases map to TRBD1. Germline V gene lookup returns CDR1 SGHKS and CDR2 YYEKEE (reference sequence). Trimming removed 0 bases from V and 9 bases from J; junction bases left unmatched: 4. The CDR3 runs to 14 residues. The CDR3 loop reads CASSLGQGGFEQFF. Written as DNA, the CDR3 is TGTGCCAGCAGCTTGGGACAGGGGGGTTTTGAGCAGTTCTTC.

This clone was seen only a few times. The V call is TRBV4-3, the J call TRBJ2-1; a possible D gene is TRBD1 (6 bases). The CDR3 has 13 residues. Trimming took off 2 bases at V and 7 bases at J, with 9 bases between the two ends. CDR1 is LGHNA and CDR2 is YSLEER in the germline V gene. CDR3 loop: CASSQLQGNEQFF. CDR3 in DNA: TGCGCCAGCAGCCAACTACAGGGTAATGAGCAGTTCTTC.

This chain joins TRBV15 and TRBJ1-1; D possibly corresponds to TRBD1 (5 bases). Germline CDR1 LNHNV, CDR2 YYDKDF (reference sequence). V dropped 8 bases and J dropped 1 base, with 11 bases sitting between them. The CDR3 has 13 residues. DNA of the CDR3: TGTGCCACCGGGGCGGGGAGGAACACTGAAGCTTTCTTT. Its protein is CATGAGRNTEAFF.

V usage is TRBV19 and J usage is TRBJ2-1; maybe TRBD1 (6 bases). CDR1 is LNHDA and CDR2 is SQIVND in the germline V gene (reference sequence). Trimming shortened V by 3 bases and J by 6 bases, and 15 bases separated the two germline ends. CDR3 length equals 15 residues. CDR3 nucleotide sequence: TGTGCCAGTAGTATCGAGGACAGTACCTTCAATGAGCAGTTCTTC. Translated, it gives CASSIEDSTFNEQFF. The full variable domain, completed using reference TRBV19 and TRBJ2-1, is DGGITQSPKYLFRKEGQNVTLSCEQNLNHDAMYWYRQDPGQGLRLIYYSQIVNDFQKGDIAEGYSVSREKKESFPLTVTSAQKNPTAFYLCASSIEDSTFNEQFFGPGTRLTVL.

In its sample, this clone was seen a few times. CDR3 sequence: CASSLGQGLLGYTF. In DNA, the CDR3 is TGTGCCAGCAGCCTAGGACAGGGACTGTTGGGCTACACCTTC. The J gene is TRBJ1-2, the V gene TRBV2, with TRBD1 identical over 8 bases. The CDR3 length is 14 residues. Losses at the gene ends were 6 bases for V and 8 bases for J; bases not matched to a gene: 11. Germline-derived CDR1 and CDR2 are SNHLY and FYNNEI.

The chain carries TRBV11-2 and TRBJ1-1; unclear D gene. V was cut by 2 bases and J by 1 base, with 2 bases left in between. CDR3 length equals 12 residues. The germline V gene encodes CDR1 SGHAT and CDR2 FQNNGV. The CDR3 spells CASSLWNTEAFF. The CDR3 DNA sequence: TGTGCCAGCAGCTTATGGAACACTGAAGCTTTCTTT.

This clone showed up just a few times. The rearrangement links TRBV28 to TRBJ2-2; 11 bases match TRBD2. J gave up 3 bases and V 4 bases, and 4 bases lay outside the gene matches. The germline CDR1 and CDR2 sequences are MDHEN and SYDVKM. CDR3 length: 16 amino acids. The DNA for the CDR3 is TGTGCCAGCAGTTCCCTGACTAGCGGGGACACCGGGGAGCTGTTTTTT. Protein product: CASSSLTSGDTGELFF.

The rearrangement links TRBV30 to TRBJ2-7, with D maybe TRBD1 (6 bases). V gave up 5 bases and J gave up 2 bases, with 10 bases separating them. Per the germline V gene, CDR1 is GTSNPN and CDR2 is SVGIG (reference sequence). The CDR3 contains 12 residues. CDR3 nucleotide sequence: TGTGCCTGGGCGGACAGAGCCTACGAGCAGTACTTC. Translation: CAWADRAYEQYF. Filled out from reference TRBV30 and TRBJ2-7, the complete variable domain reads SQTIHQWPATLVQPVGSPLSLECTVEGTSNPNLYWYRQAAGRGLQLLFYSVGIGQISSEVPQNLSASRPQDRQFILSSKKLLLSDSGFYLCAWADRAYEQYFGPGTRLTVT.

This CDR3 is CASSPARTYEQYF. The CDR3 region has the DNA TGTGCCAGCAGTCCCGCCCGAACCTACGAGCAGTACTTC. The chain is built from TRBV27 and TRBJ2-7, with D hard to call. CDR1 is MNHEY and CDR2 is SMNVEV in the germline V gene (reference sequence). The germline V and J ends were trimmed by 5 bases and 2 bases, with 10 bases remaining between them. CDR3 length equals 13 residues.

The chain has TRBV4-1 and TRBJ1-4; weak D call: TRBD1 (5 bases). V was trimmed by 1 base and J by 9 bases, leaving 18 bases between them. The CDR3 is made up of 16 amino acids. Germline CDR1 MGHRA, CDR2 YSYEKL. CDR3 nucleotide sequence: TGCGCCAGCAGCCAAGCTGCCCGGGACCTCCTCCAAAAACTGTTTTTT. This sequence encodes CASSQAARDLLQKLFF.

V and J are TRBV5-6 and TRBJ2-2; tentatively, D is TRBD1 (5 bases). Germline CDR1 reads SGHDT; CDR2 reads YYEEEE. This CDR3 contains 15 residues. Trimming removed 4 bases at V and 0 bases at J, with 10 bases between. The CDR3, as DNA: TGTGCCAGCAGCCCAGGGTTCGCGAACACCGGGGAGCTGTTTTTT. Its translation is CASSPGFANTGELFF.

The V and J genes are TRBV9 and TRBJ1-4; no clear D gene. This CDR3 contains 13 residues. Per germline, CDR1 SGDLS and CDR2 YYNGEE. The V gene lost 0 bases and the J gene lost 4 bases, with 4 bases spanning the gap. The CDR3 DNA reads as TGTGCCAGCAGCGTAGCCCATAATGAAAAACTGTTTTTT. It translates to CASSVAHNEKLFF.

This chain joins TRBV7-9 and TRBJ2-5; maybe TRBD2 (5 bases). Germline values: CDR1 SEHNR, CDR2 FQNEAQ (reference sequence). CDR3 length: 13 amino acids. The V and J ends lost 4 bases and 4 bases respectively, with 10 bases between them. The CDR3 is CASSSSTGETQYF. The DNA of the CDR3 is TGTGCCAGCAGCTCTAGCACGGGAGAGACCCAGTACTTC.

This chain connects TRBV10-3 to TRBJ2-3; 7 bases fit TRBD1. Germline values: CDR1 ENHRY, CDR2 SYGVKD. The CDR3 spans 14 residues. The J segment lost 0 bases and the V segment lost 8 bases, leaving 5 bases of the junction unmatched. The CDR3 DNA reads TGTGCCATCGGGACAGAAACTAGCACAGATACGCAGTATTTT. It yields the protein CAIGTETSTDTQYF.

V usage is TRBV18 and J usage is TRBJ2-5; tentatively, D is TRBD2 (5 bases). V was pared by 2 bases and J by 1 base, with 8 bases between. Germline CDR1 KGHSH, CDR2 LQKENI. This CDR3 region has 14 residues. CDR3 bases: TGTGCCAGCTCACCAGGACTTTCCCAAGAGACCCAGTACTTC. This sequence encodes CASSPGLSQETQYF.

The genes are TRBV27 and TRBJ2-3; TRBD1 agrees at 11 bases. V trimming: 6 bases; J trimming: 2 bases; junction bases outside the gene matches: 7. The CDR3 has 16 residues. Germline CDR1 is MNHEY and CDR2 is SMNVEV (reference sequence). CDR3 sequence: CASSERTGGFTDTQYF. The CDR3, as DNA: TGTGCCAGCAGCGAACGGACAGGGGGCTTCACAGATACGCAGTATTTT.

V gene TRBV5-4 combines with J gene TRBJ2-7, with 7 bases identical to TRBD2. Germline V gives CDR1 SGHNT, CDR2 YYREEE (reference sequence). J was trimmed by 2 bases and V by 5 bases; bases with no gene match: 4. The CDR3 sequence is 13 residues long. The CDR3 reads CASSYGTTYEQYF. CDR3 in DNA: TGTGCCAGCAGTTATGGGACTACCTACGAGCAGTACTTC. Using reference TRBV5-4 and TRBJ2-7 for the parts outside the CDR3, the full variable domain is ETGVTQSPTHLIKTRGQQVTLRCSSQSGHNTVSWYQQALGQGPQFIFQYYREEENGRGNFPPRFSGLQFPNYSSELNVNALELDDSALYLCASSYGTTYEQYFGPGTRLTVT.